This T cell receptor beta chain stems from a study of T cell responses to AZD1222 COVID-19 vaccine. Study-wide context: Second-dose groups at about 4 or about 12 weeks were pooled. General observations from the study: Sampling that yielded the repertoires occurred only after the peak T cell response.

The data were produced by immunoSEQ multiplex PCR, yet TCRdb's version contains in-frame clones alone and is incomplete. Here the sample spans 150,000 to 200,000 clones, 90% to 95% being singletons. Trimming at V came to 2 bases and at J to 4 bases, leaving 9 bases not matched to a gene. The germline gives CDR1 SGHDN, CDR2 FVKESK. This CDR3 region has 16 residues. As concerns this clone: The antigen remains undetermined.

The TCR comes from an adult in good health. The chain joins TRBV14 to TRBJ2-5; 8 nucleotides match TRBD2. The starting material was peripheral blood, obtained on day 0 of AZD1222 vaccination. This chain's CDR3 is CASSQNPGLGGETQYF. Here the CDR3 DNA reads TGTGCCAGCAGCCAAAACCCGGGACTAGGGGGAGAGACCCAGTACTTC.